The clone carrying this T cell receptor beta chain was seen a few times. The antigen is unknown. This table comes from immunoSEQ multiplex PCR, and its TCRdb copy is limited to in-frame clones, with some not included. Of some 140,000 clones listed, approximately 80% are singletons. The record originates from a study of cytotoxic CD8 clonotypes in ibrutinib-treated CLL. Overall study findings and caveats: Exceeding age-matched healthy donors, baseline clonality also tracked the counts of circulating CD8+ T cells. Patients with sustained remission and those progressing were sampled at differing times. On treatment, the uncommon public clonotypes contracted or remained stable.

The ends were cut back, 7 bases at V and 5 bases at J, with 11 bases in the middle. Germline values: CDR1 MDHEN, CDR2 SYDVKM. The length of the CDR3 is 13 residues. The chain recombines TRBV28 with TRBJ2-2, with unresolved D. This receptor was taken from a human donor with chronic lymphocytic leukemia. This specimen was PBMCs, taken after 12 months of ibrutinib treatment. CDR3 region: CASTLRRTGELFF. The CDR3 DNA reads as TGTGCCAGCACCTTAAGACGGACCGGGGAGCTGTTTTTT.